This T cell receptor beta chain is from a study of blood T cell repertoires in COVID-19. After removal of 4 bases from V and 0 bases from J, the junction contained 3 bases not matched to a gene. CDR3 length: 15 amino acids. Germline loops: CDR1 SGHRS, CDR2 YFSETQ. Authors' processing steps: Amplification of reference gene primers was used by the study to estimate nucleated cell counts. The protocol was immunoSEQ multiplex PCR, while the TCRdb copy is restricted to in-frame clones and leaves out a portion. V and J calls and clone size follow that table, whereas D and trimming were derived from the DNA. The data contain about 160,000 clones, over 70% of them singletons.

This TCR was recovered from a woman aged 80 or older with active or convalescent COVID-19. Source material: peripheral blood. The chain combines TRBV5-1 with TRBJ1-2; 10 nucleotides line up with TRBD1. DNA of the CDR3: TGCGCCAGCAGCCCCGGGACAGGGGCTAACTATGGCTACACCTTC. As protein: CASSPGTGANYGYTF.